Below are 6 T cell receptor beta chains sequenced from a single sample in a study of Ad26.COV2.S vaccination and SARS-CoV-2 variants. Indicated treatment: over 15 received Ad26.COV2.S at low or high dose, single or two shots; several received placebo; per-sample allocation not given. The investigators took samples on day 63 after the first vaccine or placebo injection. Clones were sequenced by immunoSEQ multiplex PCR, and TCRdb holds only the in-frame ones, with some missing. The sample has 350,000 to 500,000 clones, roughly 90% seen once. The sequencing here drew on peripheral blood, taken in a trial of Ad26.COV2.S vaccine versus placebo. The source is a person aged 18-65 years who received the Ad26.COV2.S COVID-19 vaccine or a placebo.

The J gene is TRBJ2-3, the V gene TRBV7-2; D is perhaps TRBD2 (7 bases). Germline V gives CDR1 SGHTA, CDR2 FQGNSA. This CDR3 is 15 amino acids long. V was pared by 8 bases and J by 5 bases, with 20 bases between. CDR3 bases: TGTGCCAGCGCCCTAGGGGAGGGGGTGGGAGATACGCAGTATTTT. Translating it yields CASALGEGVGDTQYF. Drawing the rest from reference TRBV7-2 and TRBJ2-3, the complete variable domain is GAGVSQSPSNKVTEKGKDVELRCDPISGHTALYWYRQSLGQGLEFLIYFQGNSAPDKSGLPSDRFSAERTGGSVSTLTIQRTQQEDSAVYLCASALGEGVGDTQYFGPGTRLTVL.

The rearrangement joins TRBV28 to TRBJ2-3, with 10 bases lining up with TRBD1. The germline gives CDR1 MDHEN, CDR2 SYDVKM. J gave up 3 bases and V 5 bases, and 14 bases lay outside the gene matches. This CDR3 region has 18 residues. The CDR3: CASSPPGQGIGWTDTQYF. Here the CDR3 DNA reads TGTGCCAGCAGTCCCCCGGGACAGGGGATCGGGTGGACAGATACGCAGTATTTT.

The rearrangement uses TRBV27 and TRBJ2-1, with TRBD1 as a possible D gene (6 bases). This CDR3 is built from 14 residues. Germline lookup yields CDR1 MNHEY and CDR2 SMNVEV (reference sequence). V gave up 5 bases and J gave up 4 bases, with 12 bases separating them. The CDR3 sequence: CASSVDSPYNEQFF. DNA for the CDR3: TGTGCCAGCAGTGTGGACAGCCCTTACAATGAGCAGTTCTTC.

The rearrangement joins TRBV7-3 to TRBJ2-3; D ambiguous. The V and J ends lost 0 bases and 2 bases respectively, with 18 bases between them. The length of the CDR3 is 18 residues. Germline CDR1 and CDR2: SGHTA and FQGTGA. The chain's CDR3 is CASSLTGLVRSPTDTQYF. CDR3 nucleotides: TGTGCCAGCAGCTTAACGGGTCTAGTTCGCTCTCCCACAGATACGCAGTATTTT.

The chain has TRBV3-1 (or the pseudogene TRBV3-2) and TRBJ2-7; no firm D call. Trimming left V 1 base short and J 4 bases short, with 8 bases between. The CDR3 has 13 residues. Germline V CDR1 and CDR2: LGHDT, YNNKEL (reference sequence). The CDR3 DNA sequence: TGTGCCAGCAGCCAAGGGGTGGTGTACGAGCAGTACTTC. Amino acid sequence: CASSQGVVYEQYF.

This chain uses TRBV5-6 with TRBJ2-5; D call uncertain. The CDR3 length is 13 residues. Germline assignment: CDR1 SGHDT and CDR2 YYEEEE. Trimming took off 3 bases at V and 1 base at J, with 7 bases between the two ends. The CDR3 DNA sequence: TGTGCCAGCAGCTCTCAGATCCAAGAGACCCAGTACTTC. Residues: CASSSQIQETQYF.